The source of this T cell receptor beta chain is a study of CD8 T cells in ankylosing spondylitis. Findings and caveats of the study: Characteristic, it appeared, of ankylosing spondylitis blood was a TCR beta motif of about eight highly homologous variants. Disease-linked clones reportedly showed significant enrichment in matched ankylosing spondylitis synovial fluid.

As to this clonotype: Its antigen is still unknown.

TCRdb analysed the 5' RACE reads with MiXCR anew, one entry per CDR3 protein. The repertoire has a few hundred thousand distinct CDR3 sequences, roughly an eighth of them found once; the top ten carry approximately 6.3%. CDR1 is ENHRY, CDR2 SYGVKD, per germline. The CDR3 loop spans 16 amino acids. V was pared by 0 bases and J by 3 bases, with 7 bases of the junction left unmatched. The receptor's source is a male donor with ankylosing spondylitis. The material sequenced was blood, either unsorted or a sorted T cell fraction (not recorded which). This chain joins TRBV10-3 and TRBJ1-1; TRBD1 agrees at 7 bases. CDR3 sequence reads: CAISESRGRKDTEAFF. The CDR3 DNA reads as TGTGCCATCAGTGAGTCGAGGGGGCGAAAGGACACTGAAGCTTTCTTT.